This record covers a single T cell receptor beta chain. The data were obtained in a study of cytomegalovirus exposure and HLA in healthy donors. The repertoire was sequenced with immunoSEQ multiplex PCR; TCRdb's copy has only in-frame clones and lacks some. The sample lists around 200,000 clones; around 81% were seen once. V shed 2 bases, J shed 1 base, and the junction held 8 bases outside the gene matches. The germline CDR1 and CDR2 sequences are SEHNR and FQNEAQ (reference sequence). The CDR3 has 17 amino acids. This TCR was sampled from a woman in her late teens or twenties in good health and CMV-seropositive. The chain carries TRBV7-9 and TRBJ2-7; 10 bases map to TRBD1. The sequencing input was PBMCs. The CDR3 coding sequence is TGTGCCAGCAGCTTACGCCGGGGACAGGGGCTATCCTACGAGCAGTACTTC. This encodes CASSLRRGQGLSYEQYF.